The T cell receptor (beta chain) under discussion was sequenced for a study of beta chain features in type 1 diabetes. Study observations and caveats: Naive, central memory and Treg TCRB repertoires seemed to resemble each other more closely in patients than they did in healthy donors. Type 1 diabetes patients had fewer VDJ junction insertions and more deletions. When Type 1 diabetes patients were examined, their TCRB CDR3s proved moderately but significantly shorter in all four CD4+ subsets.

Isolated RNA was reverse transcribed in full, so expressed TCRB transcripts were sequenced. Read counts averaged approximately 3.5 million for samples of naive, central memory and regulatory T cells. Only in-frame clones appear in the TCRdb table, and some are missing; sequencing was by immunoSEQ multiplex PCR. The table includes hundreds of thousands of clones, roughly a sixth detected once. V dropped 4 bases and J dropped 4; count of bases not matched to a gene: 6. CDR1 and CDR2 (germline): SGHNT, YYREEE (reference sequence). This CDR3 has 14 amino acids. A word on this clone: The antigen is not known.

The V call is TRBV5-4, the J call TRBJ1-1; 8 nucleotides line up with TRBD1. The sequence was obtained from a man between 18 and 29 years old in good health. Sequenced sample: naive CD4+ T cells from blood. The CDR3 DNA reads TGTGCCAGCAGCATCGACAGGGGCGGCACTGAAGCTTTCTTT. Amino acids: CASSIDRGGTEAFF.